This T cell receptor (beta chain) was identified in a study of blood T cell repertoires in COVID-19. The V and J ends lost 7 bases and 6 bases respectively, with 18 bases between them. Per germline, CDR1 SQVTM and CDR2 ANQGSEA. The CDR3 has 13 residues. TCRdb's copy holds only in-frame clones and misses some; the assay was immunoSEQ multiplex PCR. The sample lists 110,000 to 150,000 clones, roughly four fifths occurring once. This TCR derives from a woman of 80 years or more with acute or convalescent COVID-19. The V gene is TRBV29-1, the J gene TRBJ1-1, with D possibly matching TRBD1 (6 bases). The sample consisted of peripheral blood. The CDR3 nucleotides read TGCAGCGGGGAACAGGGTGTTTATCCTGAAGCTTTCTTT. Residues: CSGEQGVYPEAFF.